This T cell receptor (beta chain) was found in a study of T cells in Graves' hyperthyroidism and ophthalmopathy (dated by TCRdb to 2018 to 2020). Regarding the study in general: Peripheral blood was collected at initial diagnosis, before any treatment. Prospective prediction of ophthalmopathy was tested in an independent validation cohort consisting of 18 hyperthyroidism patients and around 16 patients who later progressed to ophthalmopathy. A discovery cohort of about 95 patients, about 43 with Graves' ophthalmopathy and about 60 with stable Graves' hyperthyroidism, was used to find distinguishing TCR V-J signatures. In addition, the study compared T-cell repertoires in thyroid tissue and in blood from roughly six Graves' hyperthyroidism patients. Following sampling, methimazole starting at 30 mg daily was given to hyperthyroidism patients, and high-dose intravenous methylprednisolone was given to ophthalmopathy patients. The paper describes TCR Vbeta CDR3 sequencing of around 130 peripheral blood samples, made up of some 40 ophthalmopathy patients, approximately 73 hyperthyroidism patients and approximately 17 progressor patients. For training and testing, the 100 or so patients in the discovery cohort were randomly divided in a 7:3 ratio. The research as a whole found: In cross-validation, a model built on a 13 V-J signature told ophthalmopathy apart from stable hyperthyroidism with 85% to 90% sensitivity and approximately 84% specificity, and in testing the same model reached 80%/75%. Blood samples also contained most of the expanded thyroid clonotypes (frequency above 0.001), which suggests that blood repertoires may reflect thyroid immune responses. In validation, progression to ophthalmopathy was predicted by the model with 55% to 71% sensitivity and approximately 78% specificity, a median of about 6.8 months before onset. Sample size was not statistically predetermined, and blinding of investigators to group allocation was not performed.

TCR beta CDR3 regions were amplified from RNA transcripts. For the first round of RT-PCR on the TCR CDR3, the HTBI primer set was used together with the Qiagen OneStep RT-PCR kit. Libraries were constructed in a second round of multiplex PCR, after which size selection and purification were performed. Paired-end sequencing of the libraries was performed with 100 bp reads on an Illumina HiSeq2000. For the original study's pipeline: Raw data were processed with SOAPnuke, discarding reads with adapters, uncalled bases, mean Phred below 15, or no exact constant-primer or identifier match. High-quality paired reads were merged with COPE v1.2.5, and unique nucleotide sequences were defined as clonotypes. MiTCR v1.1 was used to align the clonotypes against IMGT TRBV, TRBD and TRBJ reference segments. Only V-J combinations with frequency above 0.0001, covering about 99% of repertoires, were analysed. A TCS score was defined as the ratio of F50 (clonal expansion) to E x V (chaos), with BLOSUM62-based TCRdist applied between CDR3 peptides within each V-J. Welch's t-statistics and random forest reduced around 550 V-J features to about 13, which were used in a naive Bayes classifier (R e1071). The Morisita-Horn index was used to measure how similar the thyroid and blood repertoires were. The public sequencing data were trimmed at Q25 with fastp and processed into clonotypes with MiXCR by TCRdb, which kept only in-frame beta chains. Rows with one shared CDR3 protein collapse into an entry with the most common genes and DNA. The V and J calls were determined by TCRdb, not by the authors. This sample comprises over 700,000 distinct CDR3 sequences, about 38% of them detected only once. The top ten clonotypes cover approximately 8.7% of the sample.

As concerns this clonotype: What this receptor recognizes is not known. No quality values exist for individual bases; no much larger clone is one base distant.

A patient counted as having stable Graves' hyperthyroidism if no progression to ophthalmopathy occurred over 18 months of follow-up. Hyperthyroidism patients were newly diagnosed, had a disease duration of under 2 months, and were aged 18 to 65 years. Any patient with an uncontrolled infection, another autoimmune disease, pregnancy or lactation was excluded. Diagnoses were based on clinical symptoms, serum thyroxine and TRAb, thyroid ultrasound and orbital computed tomography. Ficoll-Paque density gradient centrifugation was used to isolate PBMCs from 8.5 to 10 ml of fresh peripheral blood. Trizol reagent was used to extract total RNA, and RNA quality was then checked on an Agilent 2100 Bioanalyzer. The sample taken for sequencing was blood. This clonotype was obtained from a man aged 18 to 30 with Graves' hyperthyroidism.

The bases are TGTGCCAGCAGCTCGTCGGGACAGACAGAGACCCAGTACTTC. Its translation reads: CASSSSGQTETQYF. This chain joins TRBV11-1 to TRBJ2-5; 7 of the junction bases match TRBD1. Trimmed from V: 4 bases; trimmed from J: 4 bases; junction bases lacking a gene match: 6. The CDR1 and CDR2 encoded by the germline V gene (reference sequence) are SGHAT and FQDESV. Reading from cysteine to phenylalanine, the CDR3 counts 14 amino acids. The entry retains the CDR3 DNA only, 42 bases that are in frame from base 1.